The 23 T cell receptor beta chains below all came from one sample that was sequenced in a study of lymphopenia after photon versus proton radiotherapy (dated by TCRdb to the late 2010s). Libraries were built with the immunoSEQ multiplex PCR assay. TCRdb took over this immuneACCESS table, retaining in-frame rearrangements with V and J assigned. Such tables are incomplete; in checked studies, under half of the missing clones stem from an unresolved V gene, and the remainder is unexplained. Here the sample has about 6,700 clones; about four fifths occur a single time. Roughly 48% of the sample lies in the top ten. The sample was peripheral blood, taken from a patient treated with photon-based radiotherapy. The receptor set was obtained from a man aged 25 to 40 with gastric cancer.

The chain joins TRBV4-2 to TRBJ2-3; tentative D call: TRBD2 (6 bases). The CDR3 is 16 residues long. Germline V gene data show CDR1 as LGHNA and CDR2 as YNFKEQ. V dropped 0 bases and J dropped 4 bases, with 14 bases sitting between them. The CDR3 is CASSQDSSGAADTQYF. CDR3 nucleotide sequence: TGTGCCAGCAGCCAAGATTCTTCGGGAGCAGCAGATACGCAGTATTTT.

This clone was observed once. The gene calls are TRBV2 and TRBJ1-1; tentatively, D is TRBD1 (6 bases). The germline V gene has CDR1 SNHLY and CDR2 FYNNEI. With 5 bases removed from V and 7 bases from J, the gap between germline ends came to 17 bases. The CDR3 is made up of 14 amino acids. Written as DNA, the CDR3 is TGTGCCAGCAGTCCGGACAGAAACTCCCTTGAAGCTTTCTTT. Translating gives CASSPDRNSLEAFF.

The chain carries TRBV5-1 and TRBJ2-1; 12 nucleotides align to TRBD2. After removal of 4 bases from V and 4 bases from J, the junction contained 9 bases not matched to a gene. The germline V gene has CDR1 SGHRS and CDR2 YFSETQ. The CDR3 totals 17 residues. CDR3 sequence: CASSPHTGTSGYNEQFF. CDR3 bases: TGCGCCAGCAGCCCACATACCGGGACTAGCGGGTACAATGAGCAGTTCTTC.

Only one count was recorded for this clone. This chain uses TRBV28 with TRBJ1-5; TRBD1 might be the D (5 bases). Germline assignment: CDR1 MDHEN and CDR2 SYDVKM. The length of the CDR3 is 15 residues. V was clipped by 3 bases and J by 7 bases, with 16 bases between them. The CDR3, as DNA: TGTGCCAGCAGTTTTCTGTCCCGTCGGGGCCAGCCCCAGCATTTT. Translated: CASSFLSRRGQPQHF.

This chain connects TRBV13 to TRBJ1-1; a weak D match, TRBD1 (6 bases). This CDR3 comprises 14 residues. Deletions cut 6 bases from V and 4 bases from J, with 15 bases between. Germline CDR1 is PRHDT and CDR2 is FYEKMQ (reference sequence). Here the CDR3 reads CASSRGYTTTEAFF. CDR3 DNA sequence: TGTGCCAGCAGTAGGGGGTATACGACCACTGAAGCTTTCTTT.

This clone has more than one count but fewer than ten. The chain joins TRBV27 to TRBJ1-2; TRBD1 aligns across 8 bases. J lost 11 bases, V lost 5 bases, and 10 bases had no gene match. The germline gives CDR1 MNHEY, CDR2 SMNVEV (reference sequence). The CDR3 is 13 residues long. CDR3 nucleotide sequence: TGTGCCAGCAGTATCACAGGGGGTGCGGGGTACACCTTC. This translates into CASSITGGAGYTF.

The chain employs TRBV7-2 and TRBJ2-2; 7 positions match TRBD1. Looked up from germline, CDR1 is SGHTA and CDR2 is FQGNSA. The V gene end was trimmed by 1 base and the J gene end by 4 bases; junction bases not matched to a gene: 3. CDR3 size: 15 residues. The CDR3 DNA reads TGTGCCAGCAGCTTAGGACAGGGAGTCACCGGGGAGCTGTTTTTT. Protein product: CASSLGQGVTGELFF.

This clone was detected once. One end of the junction varies from germline; a read error may be responsible. The rearrangement links TRBV9 to TRBJ2-5; weak D call: TRBD1 (5 bases). Germline lookup yields CDR1 SGDLS and CDR2 YYNGEE. The CDR3 is 15 amino acids. The CDR3 DNA reads as TGTGCCAGCAGCTCTCATGGGGCGTACCAAGATACCCAGTACTTC. It specifies CASSSHGAYQDTQYF. Complete variable domain (other parts from reference TRBV9 and TRBJ2-5): DSGVTQTPKHLITATGQRVTLRCSPRSGDLSVYWYQQSLDQGLQFLIQYYNGEERAKGNILERFSAQQFPDLHSELNLSSLELGDSALYFCASSSHGAYQDTQYFGPGTRLLVL.

The chain couples TRBV25-1 to TRBJ2-3, with D possibly TRBD2 on 5 matching bases. V shed 5 bases and J shed 2 bases, with 14 bases lying between them. Germline V gene lookup returns CDR1 MGHDK and CDR2 SYGVNS. This CDR3 has 15 amino acids. CDR3 loop: CASSTSRTYTDTQYF. In DNA, the CDR3 is TGTGCCAGCAGTACTAGTCGCACTTACACAGATACGCAGTATTTT. The entire variable domain, with the rest obtained from reference TRBV25-1 and TRBJ2-3, is as follows: EADIYQTPRYLVIGTGKKITLECSQTMGHDKMYWYQQDPGMELHLIHYSYGVNSTEKGDLSSESTVSRIRTEHFPLTLESARPSHTSQYLCASSTSRTYTDTQYFGPGTRLTVL.

This clone was picked up one time. J is TRBJ2-1 and V is TRBV7-8; D unresolved. The CDR3 has 16 residues. Between the trimmed V and J ends, which lost 5 bases and 3 bases, there was a span of 17 bases. Germline CDR1 SGHVS, CDR2 FQNEAQ. This CDR3 is CASSTMLAVDYNEQFF. The CDR3 nucleotides are TGTGCCAGCAGCACCATGCTGGCGGTGGACTACAATGAGCAGTTCTTC. Together with reference TRBV7-8 and TRBJ2-1, the CDR3 gives the full variable domain: GAGVSQSPRYKVAKRGQDVALRCDPISGHVSLFWYQQALGQGPEFLTYFQNEAQLDKSGLPSDRFFAERPEGSVSTLKIQRTQQEDSAVYLCASSTMLAVDYNEQFFGPGTRLTVL.

Notes on this clone: Given a far larger clone just one base away, this is likely a sequencing read error. Additional DNA sequences in this sample encode the identical CDR3. The chain employs TRBV7-9 and TRBJ2-7; D might be TRBD2 (6 bases). This CDR3 region has 15 residues. From germline, CDR1 is SEHNR and CDR2 FQNEAQ (reference sequence). V dropped 5 bases and J dropped 1 base, with 15 bases sitting between them. DNA of the CDR3: TGTGCCAGCAGCCAAGTAGCGGACTTGTCCTACGAGCAGTACTTC. This encodes CASSQVADLSYEQYF.

Here the CDR3 DNA reads TGTGCCAGCAGTCTTGTTCCGGGACAGGGGGAAGAGAACATTCAGTACTTC. Its protein is CASSLVPGQGEENIQYF. V gene TRBV27 combines with J gene TRBJ2-4; 11 bases agree with TRBD1. After removal of 5 bases from V and 7 bases from J, the junction contained 13 bases not matched to a gene. CDR3 size: 17 residues. Per germline, CDR1 MNHEY and CDR2 SMNVEV (reference sequence).

The chain uses TRBV6-5 and TRBJ2-2, with a possible D match to TRBD1 (5 bases). V dropped 10 bases and J dropped 0 bases, with 9 bases sitting between them. The CDR3 extends over 13 amino acids. Germline lookup yields CDR1 MNHEY and CDR2 SVGAGI. The CDR3 reads CAIEDTNTGELFF. CDR3 bases: TGTGCCATCGAGGACACGAACACCGGGGAGCTGTTTTTT.

The chain has TRBV9 and TRBJ2-2; no reliable D call. Germline V lookup: CDR1 SGDLS, CDR2 YYNGEE. The CDR3 has 14 residues. Trimming left V 2 bases short and J 5 bases short, with 10 bases between. CDR3 bases: TGTGCCAGCAGCGTGGCAGGAATAACCGGGGAGCTGTTTTTT. Its translation is CASSVAGITGELFF.

This chain joins TRBV5-1 and TRBJ1-4, with 7 bases aligning to TRBD1. The V segment lost 1 base and the J segment 0 bases; nucleotides outside the gene matches: 6. The CDR3 has 17 residues. CDR1 and CDR2 from the germline V gene are SGHRS and YFSETQ. The CDR3 DNA is TGCGCCAGCAGCTTGACAGGGGCTAAAACAACTAATGAAAAACTGTTTTTT. Translation: CASSLTGAKTTNEKLFF.

V and J are TRBV2 and TRBJ2-2, with 7 bases aligning to TRBD2. Trimming took 9 bases from V and 7 from J; bases not matched to a gene: 11. Germline lookup yields CDR1 SNHLY and CDR2 FYNNEI. The CDR3 length is 14 residues. The CDR3 sequence is CASTQGRGNGELFF. The DNA for the CDR3 is TGTGCCAGTACACAAGGGCGGGGGAACGGGGAGCTGTTTTTT.

This clone has just one count. This chain links TRBV6-1 with TRBJ2-6, with TRBD1 identical over 10 bases. Per germline, CDR1 MNHNS and CDR2 SASEGT. V lost 4 bases to trimming and J lost 12 bases; unmatched junction nucleotides: 6. This CDR3 has 14 amino acids. CDR3 sequence reads: CASSVDRGRGVLTF. CDR3 coding DNA: TGTGCCAGCAGTGTCGACAGGGGGCGCGGCGTCCTGACTTTC.

The chain combines TRBV9 with TRBJ2-3; D is uncertain. The CDR3 extends over 15 amino acids. Per the germline V gene, CDR1 is SGDLS and CDR2 is YYNGEE. Trimming stripped 0 bases from V and 2 bases from J, with 10 bases between. CDR3 DNA sequence: TGTGCCAGCAGCGTAGATGGCAGCCTCACAGATACGCAGTATTTT. Its translation is CASSVDGSLTDTQYF.

The V gene is TRBV27, the J gene TRBJ2-3; 8 nucleotides line up with TRBD1. V trimming: 3 bases; J trimming: 2 bases; junction bases outside the gene matches: 7. This CDR3 is 16 amino acids long. Per germline, CDR1 MNHEY and CDR2 SMNVEV (reference sequence). The CDR3 protein is CASSLLTGAYTDTQYF. The CDR3 DNA reads TGTGCCAGCAGTTTGCTGACAGGGGCGTACACAGATACGCAGTATTTT.

J is TRBJ1-5 and V is TRBV28; 7 bases map to TRBD1. V gave up 4 bases and J gave up 4 bases; unmatched junction bases: 1. Germline-derived CDR1 and CDR2 are MDHEN and SYDVKM. The CDR3 loop spans 13 amino acids. The CDR3, as DNA: TGTGCCAGCAGTTGGGACAGTAATCAGCCCCAGCATTTT. Its protein is CASSWDSNQPQHF.

V gene TRBV19 combines with J gene TRBJ1-2; D is uncertain. CDR3 size: 10 residues. The germline V gene encodes CDR1 LNHDA and CDR2 SQIVND (reference sequence). Trimming took off 7 bases at V and 3 bases at J, with 3 bases between the two ends. The CDR3 sequence is CASKDYGYTF. For the CDR3, the DNA is TGTGCCAGTAAAGACTATGGCTACACCTTC.

J is TRBJ2-5 and V is TRBV10-2; 10 nucleotides match TRBD2. Unmatched junction bases numbered 5, after V lost 0 bases and J lost 4 bases. This CDR3 contains 16 residues. Germline V gives CDR1 WSHSY, CDR2 SAAADI. The CDR3 DNA follows: TGCGCCAGCAGTGAGTCCTGGGTAGCGGGGGGAGAGACCCAGTACTTC. This gives the protein CASSESWVAGGETQYF.

This clone was counted only a few times. The chain has TRBV6-5 and TRBJ1-1; maybe TRBD1 (5 bases). V was clipped by 2 bases and J by 4 bases, with 11 bases between them. The CDR3 is 14 amino acids. The germline V gene has CDR1 MNHEY and CDR2 SVGAGI. The CDR3 coding sequence is TGTGCCAGCAGTTACCTCAGGGCCGGCACTGAAGCTTTCTTT. Its translation: CASSYLRAGTEAFF.